This record covers a single T cell receptor beta chain. Repertoires were generated with immunoSEQ multiplex PCR, while TCRdb's copy carries only in-frame clones and drops some. The sample lists some 72,000 clones, over 80% occurring once. This record comes from a study of OX40 agonist ivuxolimab in advanced cancers. V lost 4 bases and J 1 base, leaving 11 bases between the germline ends. The CDR3 contains 14 residues. Germline CDR1 SGHRS, CDR2 YFSETQ. Sequencing used CD4+ or CD8+ T cells sorted from blood, obtained in a trial of the OX40 agonist ivuxolimab. The V call is TRBV5-1, the J call TRBJ2-5, with D maybe TRBD2 (6 bases). The clonotype originates from an adult with an advanced solid tumor such as melanoma, head and neck, liver or kidney cancer. The CDR3: CASSEGTSQETQYF. The CDR3 DNA reads as TGCGCCAGCAGCGAAGGGACTTCCCAAGAGACCCAGTACTTC.